Listed here are 10 T cell receptor beta chains from one sample, sequenced in a study of shared clonotypes between healthy human individuals. The table came from immunoSEQ multiplex PCR; TCRdb's copy has only in-frame clones and leaves some out. The sample includes approximately 500,000 clones, about 96% seen only once; the top ten take about 0.064%. Sequenced input: naive CD4+ T cells sorted from blood. Subset given: CD45RA+ positively selected. All receptors come from a woman aged 30 to 39 in good health.

V gene TRBV28 combines with J gene TRBJ2-7; TRBD2 aligns across 14 bases. CDR1 is MDHEN, CDR2 SYDVKM, per germline. Losses at the gene ends were 5 bases for V and 5 bases for J; bases not matched to a gene: 11. This CDR3 is 17 amino acids long. For the CDR3, the DNA is TGTGCCAGCAGTCTCACGACTAGCGGGAGGGCCGACAACGAGCAGTACTTC. It translates to CASSLTTSGRADNEQYF.

The chain carries TRBV19 and TRBJ2-7, with D perhaps TRBD1 (5 bases). Trimming pared 4 bases from V and 5 bases from J, leaving 12 bases between. The CDR3 contains 13 residues. Germline lookup yields CDR1 LNHDA and CDR2 SQIVND (reference sequence). The CDR3 protein is CASSNTQGDEQYF. The CDR3 nucleotides read TGTGCCAGTAGTAATACCCAGGGTGACGAGCAGTACTTC.

The V call is TRBV5-1, the J call TRBJ2-3; 10 bases map to TRBD2. This CDR3 has 14 amino acids. Germline loops: CDR1 SGHRS, CDR2 YFSETQ. V was pared by 4 bases and J by 4 bases, with 3 bases of the junction left unmatched. The CDR3 sequence is CASSLAGAADTQYF. The DNA for the CDR3 is TGCGCCAGCAGCCTAGCGGGAGCCGCAGATACGCAGTATTTT.

The J gene is TRBJ2-7, the V gene TRBV5-1; TRBD2 agrees at 7 bases. The CDR3 extends over 13 amino acids. The germline gives CDR1 SGHRS, CDR2 YFSETQ. The ends lost 8 bases at V and 5 bases at J; junction bases unmatched: 10. The CDR3 nucleotides read TGCGCCAGTCGGGGGGTCCTAGGGAACGAGCAGTACTTC. Protein sequence: CASRGVLGNEQYF.

As for this clone: Other nucleotide sequences from this sample produce the same CDR3. This chain joins TRBV18 and TRBJ2-7; no definite D call. This CDR3 spans 11 amino acids. The germline gives CDR1 KGHSH, CDR2 LQKENI. V lost 2 bases and J lost 4, with 3 bases in between. The CDR3 nucleotides read TGTGCCAGCTCACCAGAGTACGAGCAGTACTTC. This codes for CASSPEYEQYF.

V and J are TRBV10-1 and TRBJ2-3, with 13 nucleotides matching TRBD2. Germline values: CDR1 WNHNN, CDR2 SYGVQD (reference sequence). The CDR3 spans 20 residues. Germline trimming cut 0 bases from V and 3 bases from J; bases unmatched to any gene: 12. CDR3: CASSESGGTSGRAPTDTQYF. CDR3 nucleotides: TGCGCCAGCAGTGAGTCAGGTGGAACTAGCGGGAGGGCCCCGACAGATACGCAGTATTTT.

Notes on this clone: Other DNA sequences within the sample encode an identical CDR3. The chain combines TRBV28 with TRBJ1-4; no definite D call. Trimming removed 1 base at V and 8 bases at J, with 5 bases between. Germline CDR1 is MDHEN and CDR2 is SYDVKM. The CDR3 has 12 amino acids. The CDR3 sequence: CASSLSGEKLFF. The CDR3 DNA sequence: TGTGCCAGCAGTTTATCGGGGGAAAAACTGTTTTTT.

The chain couples TRBV5-6 to TRBJ2-1; D is unresolved. Germline assignment: CDR1 SGHDT and CDR2 YYEEEE. V gave up 6 bases and J gave up 6 bases, with 7 bases separating them. This CDR3 has 11 residues. CDR3 residues: CASTLLNEQFF. CDR3 bases: TGTGCCAGCACCCTCCTCAATGAGCAGTTCTTC.

The chain joins TRBV5-1 to TRBJ2-7, with a possible D match to TRBD1 (6 bases). In germline, CDR1 is SGHRS, CDR2 YFSETQ. The V and J ends lost 8 bases and 2 bases respectively, with 14 bases between them. This CDR3 has 13 residues. For the CDR3, the DNA is TGCGCCAGTGCCGGGACACAGACCTACGAGCAGTACTTC. Translation gives CASAGTQTYEQYF. Supplemented by reference TRBV5-1 and TRBJ2-7, the full variable domain reads KAGVTQTPRYLIKTRGQQVTLSCSPISGHRSVSWYQQTPGQGLQFLFEYFSETQRNKGNFPGRFSGRQFSNSRSEMNVSTLELGDSALYLCASAGTQTYEQYFGPGTRLTVT.

The chain combines TRBV7-9 with TRBJ2-2; perhaps TRBD2 as D (5 bases). Germline-derived CDR1 and CDR2 are SEHNR and FQNEAQ (reference sequence). The CDR3 is 16 amino acids. Trimming removed 3 bases from V and 1 base from J, with 12 bases in between. The CDR3 DNA follows: TGTGCCAGCAGCTTGTTCCCCGCGGGGAACACCGGGGAGCTGTTTTTT. This translates into CASSLFPAGNTGELFF.